The clone carrying this T cell receptor (beta chain) was observed a few times. Its antigen is currently unknown. Unique molecular identifiers had been added to the TCR beta cDNA libraries. T cells, roughly 1 to 10 million of them, yielded some 510,000 cDNA molecules. TCRdb fed the PCR reads into MiXCR, producing one record per CDR3 protein. Of 430,000 or so distinct CDR3 sequences in the sample, roughly 38% were seen once. These data come from a study of post-analysis software for immune sequencing data. Whole-study results and caveats: The authors found that F measure strongly co-clustered same-batch samples. The five TRBV segments detected at higher frequency in patients than in controls included TRBV5-6, TRBV5-1 and TRBV20-1.

The CDR3 contains 14 residues. Looked up from germline, CDR1 is SGHVS and CDR2 is FNYEAQ. Trimming shortened V by 3 bases and J by 4 bases, and 12 bases separated the two germline ends. The sequenced sample was blood. The chain couples TRBV7-6 to TRBJ1-1, with D unresolved. This clonotype originated in a girl aged 2 to 10 with multiple sclerosis. CDR3 sequence: CASSFSGGGTEAFF. In DNA, the CDR3 is TGTGCCAGCAGCTTCTCCGGCGGAGGCACTGAAGCTTTCTTT.